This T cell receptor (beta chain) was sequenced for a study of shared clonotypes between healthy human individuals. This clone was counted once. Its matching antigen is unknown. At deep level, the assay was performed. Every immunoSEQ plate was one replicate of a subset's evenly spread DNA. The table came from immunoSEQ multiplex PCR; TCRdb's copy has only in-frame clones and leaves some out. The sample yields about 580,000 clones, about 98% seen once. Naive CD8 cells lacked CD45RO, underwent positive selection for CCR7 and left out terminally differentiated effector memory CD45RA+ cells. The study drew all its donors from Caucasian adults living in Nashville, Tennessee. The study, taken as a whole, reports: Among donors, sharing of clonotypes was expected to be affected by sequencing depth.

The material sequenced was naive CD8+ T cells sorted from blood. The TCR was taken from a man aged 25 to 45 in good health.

CDR3 loop: CASRGRGPRNQPQHF. CDR3 sequence (DNA): TGTGCCAGTAGGGGCAGGGGGCCGCGCAATCAGCCCCAGCATTTT. The chain uses TRBV19 and TRBJ1-5; 8 bases are a match to TRBD1. Trimming removed 6 bases from V and 2 bases from J; junction bases left unmatched: 6. In germline, CDR1 is LNHDA, CDR2 SQIVND (reference sequence). The CDR3 is 15 residues long. Full variable domain (rest looked up from reference TRBV19 and TRBJ1-5): DGGITQSPKYLFRKEGQNVTLSCEQNLNHDAMYWYRQDPGQGLRLIYYSQIVNDFQKGDIAEGYSVSREKKESFPLTVTSAQKNPTAFYLCASRGRGPRNQPQHFGDGTRLSIL.